This T cell receptor (beta chain) was recorded in a study of blood T cell repertoires in COVID-19. TCRdb's copy holds only in-frame clones and misses some; the assay was immunoSEQ multiplex PCR. The sample contains tens of thousands of clones, around 87% of which appear only once. This TCR derives from a human donor in a cohort sampled during active COVID-19. The sequencing input was peripheral blood.

The CDR3 reads CASSHPTGRGEAFF. In nucleotides, the CDR3 is TGTGCCAGCAGCCACCCGACAGGGCGGGGTGAAGCTTTCTTT. The rearrangement links TRBV3-1 (or the pseudogene TRBV3-2) to TRBJ1-1, with 7 nucleotides matching TRBD1. This CDR3 spans 14 amino acids. Trimming at V came to 3 bases and at J to 7 bases, leaving 8 bases not matched to a gene. In germline, CDR1 is LGHDT, CDR2 YNNKEL (reference sequence).